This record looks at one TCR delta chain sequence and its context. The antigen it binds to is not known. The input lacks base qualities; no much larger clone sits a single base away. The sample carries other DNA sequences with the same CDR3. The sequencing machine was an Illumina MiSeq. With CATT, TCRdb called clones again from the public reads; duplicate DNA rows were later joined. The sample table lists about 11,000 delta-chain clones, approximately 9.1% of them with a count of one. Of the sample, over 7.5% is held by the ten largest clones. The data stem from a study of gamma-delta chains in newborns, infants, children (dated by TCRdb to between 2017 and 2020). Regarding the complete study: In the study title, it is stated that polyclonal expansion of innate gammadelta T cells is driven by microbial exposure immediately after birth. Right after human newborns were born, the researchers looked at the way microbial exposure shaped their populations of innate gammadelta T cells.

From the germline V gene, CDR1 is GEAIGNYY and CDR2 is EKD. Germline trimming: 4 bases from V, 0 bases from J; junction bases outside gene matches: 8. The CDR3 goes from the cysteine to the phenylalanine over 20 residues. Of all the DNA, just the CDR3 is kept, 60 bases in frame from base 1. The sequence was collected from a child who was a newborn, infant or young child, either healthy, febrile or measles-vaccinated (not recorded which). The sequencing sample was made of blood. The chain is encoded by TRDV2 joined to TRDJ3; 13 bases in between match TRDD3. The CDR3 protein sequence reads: CACDTLTGGYGSWDTRQMFF. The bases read TGTGCCTGTGATACCCTTACTGGGGGATACGGCTCCTGGGACACCCGACAGATGTTTTTC.